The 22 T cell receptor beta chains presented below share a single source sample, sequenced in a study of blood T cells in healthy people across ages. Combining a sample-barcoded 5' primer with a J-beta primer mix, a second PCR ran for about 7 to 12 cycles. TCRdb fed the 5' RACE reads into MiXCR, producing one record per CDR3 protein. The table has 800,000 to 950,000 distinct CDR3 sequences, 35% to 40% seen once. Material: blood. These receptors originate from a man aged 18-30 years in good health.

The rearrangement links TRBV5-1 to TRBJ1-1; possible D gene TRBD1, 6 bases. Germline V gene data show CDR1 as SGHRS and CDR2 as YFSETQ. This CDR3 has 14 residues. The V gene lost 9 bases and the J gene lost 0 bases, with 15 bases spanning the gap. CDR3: CAISLGTLNTEAFF. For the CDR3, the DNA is TGCGCCATTTCCCTGGGGACACTGAACACTGAAGCTTTCTTT.

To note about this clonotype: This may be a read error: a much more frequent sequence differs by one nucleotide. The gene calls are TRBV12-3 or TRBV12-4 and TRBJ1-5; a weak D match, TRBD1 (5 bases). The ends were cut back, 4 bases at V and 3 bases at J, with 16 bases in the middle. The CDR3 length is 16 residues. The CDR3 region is CASSSRDEKFNQPQHF. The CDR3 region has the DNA TGTGCCAGCAGTTCCCGGGACGAGAAGTTCAATCAGCCCCAGCATTTT.

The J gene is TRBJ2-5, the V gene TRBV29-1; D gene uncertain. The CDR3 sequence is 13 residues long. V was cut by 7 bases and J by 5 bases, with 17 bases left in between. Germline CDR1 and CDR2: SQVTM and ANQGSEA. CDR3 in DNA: TGCAGCGCCCGGATGGGGTTAGGGGAGACCCAGTACTTC. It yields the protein CSARMGLGETQYF. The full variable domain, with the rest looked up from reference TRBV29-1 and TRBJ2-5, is SAVISQKPSRDICQRGTSLTIQCQVDSQVTMMFWYRQQPGQSLTLIATANQGSEATYESGFVIDKFPISRPNLTFSTLTVSNMSPEDSSIYLCSARMGLGETQYFGPGTRLLVL.

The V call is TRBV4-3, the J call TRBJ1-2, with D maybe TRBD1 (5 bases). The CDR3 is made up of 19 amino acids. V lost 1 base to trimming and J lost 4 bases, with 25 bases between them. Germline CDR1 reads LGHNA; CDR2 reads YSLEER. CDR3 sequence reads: CASSQVQPGRGKSRYGYTF. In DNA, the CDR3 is TGCGCCAGCAGCCAAGTCCAGCCGGGACGGGGAAAAAGTCGCTATGGCTACACCTTC.

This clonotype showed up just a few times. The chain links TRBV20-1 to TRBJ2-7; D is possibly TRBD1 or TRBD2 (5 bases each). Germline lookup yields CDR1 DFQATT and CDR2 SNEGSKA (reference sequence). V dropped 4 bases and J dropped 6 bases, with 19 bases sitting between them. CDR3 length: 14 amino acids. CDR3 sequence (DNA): TGCAGTGCTATGTGGGGCTTGGGGACGTCCGAGCAGTACTTC. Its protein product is CSAMWGLGTSEQYF.

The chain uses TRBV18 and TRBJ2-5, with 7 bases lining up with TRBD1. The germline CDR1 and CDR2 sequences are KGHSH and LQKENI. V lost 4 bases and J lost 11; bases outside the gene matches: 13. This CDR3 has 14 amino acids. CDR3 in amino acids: CASSRDRSYNEQYF. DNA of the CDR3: TGTGCCAGCTCACGGGACAGAAGCTACAATGAGCAGTACTTC.

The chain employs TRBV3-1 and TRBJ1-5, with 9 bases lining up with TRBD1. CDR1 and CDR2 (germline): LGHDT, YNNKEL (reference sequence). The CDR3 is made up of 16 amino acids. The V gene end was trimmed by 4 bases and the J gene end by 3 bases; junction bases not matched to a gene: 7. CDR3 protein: CASSLRGQGHNQPQHF. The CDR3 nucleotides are TGTGCCAGCAGCCTAAGGGGACAGGGACACAATCAGCCCCAGCATTTT. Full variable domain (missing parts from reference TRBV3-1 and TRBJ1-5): DTAVSQTPKYLVTQMGNDKSIKCEQNLGHDTMYWYKQDSKKFLKIMFSYNNKELIINETVPNRFSPKSPDKAHLNLHINSLELGDSAVYFCASSLRGQGHNQPQHFGDGTRLSIL.

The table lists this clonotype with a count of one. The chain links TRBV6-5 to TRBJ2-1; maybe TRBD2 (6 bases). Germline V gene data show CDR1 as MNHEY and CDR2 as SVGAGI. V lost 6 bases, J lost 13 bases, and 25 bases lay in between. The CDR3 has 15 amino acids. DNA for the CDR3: TGTGCCAGCAGCACAACCGGGACTGCTAAAGAGACCCAGTTCTTC. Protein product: CASSTTGTAKETQFF.

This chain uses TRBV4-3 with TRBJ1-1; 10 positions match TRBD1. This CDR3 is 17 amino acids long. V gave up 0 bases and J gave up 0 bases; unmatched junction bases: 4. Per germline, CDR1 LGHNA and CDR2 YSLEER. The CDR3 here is CASSQDRGQGLNTEAFF. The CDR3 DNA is TGCGCCAGCAGCCAAGATCGGGGACAGGGGTTGAACACTGAAGCTTTCTTT.

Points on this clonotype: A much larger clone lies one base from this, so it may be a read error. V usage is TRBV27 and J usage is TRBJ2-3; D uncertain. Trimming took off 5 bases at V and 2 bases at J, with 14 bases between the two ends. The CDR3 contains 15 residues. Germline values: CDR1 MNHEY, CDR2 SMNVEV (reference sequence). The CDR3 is CASSRAQELTDTQYF. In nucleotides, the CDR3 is TGTGCCAGCAGTAGGGCGCAGGAACTCACAGATACGCAGTATTTT.

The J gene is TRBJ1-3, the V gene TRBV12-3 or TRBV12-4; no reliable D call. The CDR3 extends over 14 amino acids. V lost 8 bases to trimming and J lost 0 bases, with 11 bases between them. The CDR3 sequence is CASRSASSGNTIYF. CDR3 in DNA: TGTGCCAGCCGCTCGGCGAGCTCTGGAAACACCATATATTTT.

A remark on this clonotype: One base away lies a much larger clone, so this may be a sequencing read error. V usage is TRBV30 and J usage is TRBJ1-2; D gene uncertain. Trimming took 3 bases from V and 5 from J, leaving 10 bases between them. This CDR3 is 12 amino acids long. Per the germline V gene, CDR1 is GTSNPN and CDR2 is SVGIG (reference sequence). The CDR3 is CAWRVMGYGYTF. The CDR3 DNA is TGTGCCTGGAGGGTAATGGGTTATGGCTACACCTTC.

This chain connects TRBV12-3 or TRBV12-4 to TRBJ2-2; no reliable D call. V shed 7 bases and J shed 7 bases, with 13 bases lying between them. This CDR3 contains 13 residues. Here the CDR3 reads CASTLGFGGELFF. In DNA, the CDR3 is TGTGCCAGCACCCTGGGGTTTGGCGGGGAGCTGTTTTTT.

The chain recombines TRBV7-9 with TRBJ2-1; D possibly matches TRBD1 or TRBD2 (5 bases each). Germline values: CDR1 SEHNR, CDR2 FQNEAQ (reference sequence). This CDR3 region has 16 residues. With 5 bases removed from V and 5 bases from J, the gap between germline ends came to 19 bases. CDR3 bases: TGTGCCAGCAGCCTCCCGACGGGGCTCGGGGACAATGAGCAGTTCTTC. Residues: CASSLPTGLGDNEQFF.

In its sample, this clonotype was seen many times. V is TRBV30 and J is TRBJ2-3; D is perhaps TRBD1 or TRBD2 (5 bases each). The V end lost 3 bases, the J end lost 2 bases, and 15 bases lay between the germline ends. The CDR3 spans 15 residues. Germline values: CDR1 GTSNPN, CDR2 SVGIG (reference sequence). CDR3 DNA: TGTGCCTGGAGCGCTGGGGACCGAAACACAGATACGCAGTATTTT. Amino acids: CAWSAGDRNTDTQYF.

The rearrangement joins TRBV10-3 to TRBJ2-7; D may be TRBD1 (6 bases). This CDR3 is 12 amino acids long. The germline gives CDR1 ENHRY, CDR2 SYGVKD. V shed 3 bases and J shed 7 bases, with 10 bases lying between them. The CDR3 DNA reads TGTGCCATCAGTGAACAGGGTGGTGAGCAGTACTTC. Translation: CAISEQGGEQYF.

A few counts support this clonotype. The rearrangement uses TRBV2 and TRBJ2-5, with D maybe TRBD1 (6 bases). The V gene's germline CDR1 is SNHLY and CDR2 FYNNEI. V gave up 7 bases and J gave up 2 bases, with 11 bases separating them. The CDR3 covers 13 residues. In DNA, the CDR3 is TGTGCCAGCAATCAGGGGCAGCAAGAGACCCAGTACTTC. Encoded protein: CASNQGQQETQYF.

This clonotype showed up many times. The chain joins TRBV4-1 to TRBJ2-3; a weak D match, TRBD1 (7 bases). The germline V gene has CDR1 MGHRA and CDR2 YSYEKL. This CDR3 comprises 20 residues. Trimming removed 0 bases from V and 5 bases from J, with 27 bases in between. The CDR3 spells CASSQDPPLGDREEGDTQYF. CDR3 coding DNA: TGCGCCAGCAGCCAAGACCCCCCCCTAGGAGACAGGGAGGAGGGAGATACGCAGTATTTT.

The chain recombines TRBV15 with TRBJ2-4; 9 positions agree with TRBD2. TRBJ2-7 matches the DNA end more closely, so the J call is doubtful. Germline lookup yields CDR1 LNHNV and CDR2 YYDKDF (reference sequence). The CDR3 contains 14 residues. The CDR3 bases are TGTGCCACCAGAGCCGGGACTAGCACCGACGAGCAGTACTTC. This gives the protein CATRAGTSTDEQYF.

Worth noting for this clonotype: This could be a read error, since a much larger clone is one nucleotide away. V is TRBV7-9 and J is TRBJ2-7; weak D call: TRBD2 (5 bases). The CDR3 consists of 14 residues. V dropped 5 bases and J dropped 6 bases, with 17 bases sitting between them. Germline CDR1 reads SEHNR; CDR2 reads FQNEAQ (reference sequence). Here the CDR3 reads CASSVERSGGEQYF. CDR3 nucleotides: TGTGCCAGCAGCGTTGAGCGTTCCGGAGGCGAGCAGTACTTC.

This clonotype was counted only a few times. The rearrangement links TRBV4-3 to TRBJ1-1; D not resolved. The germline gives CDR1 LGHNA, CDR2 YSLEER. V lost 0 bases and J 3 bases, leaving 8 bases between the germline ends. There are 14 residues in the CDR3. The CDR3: CASSQDGDHTEAFF. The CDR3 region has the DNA TGCGCCAGCAGCCAAGATGGGGATCACACTGAAGCTTTCTTT.

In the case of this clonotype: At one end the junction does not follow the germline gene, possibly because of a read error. The CDR3 reads CTSSFSDGRTEAFF. DNA of the CDR3: TGTACCAGCAGCTTCTCCGACGGGCGCACTGAAGCTTTCTTT. J is TRBJ1-1 and V is TRBV5-4; D is ambiguous. CDR1 is SGHNT and CDR2 is YYREEE in the germline V gene (reference sequence). The CDR3 has 14 amino acids.